This T cell receptor (beta chain) was observed in a study of OX40 agonist ivuxolimab in advanced cancers. It was autoimmune disease history or systemic immunosuppression that excluded patients. Profiling relied on immunoSEQ multiplex PCR, and the TCRdb table lists in-frame clones only, not all of them. Here the sample spans some 85,000 clones, 90% to 95% being singletons. Germline V gives CDR1 MGHDK, CDR2 SYGVNS. Unmatched junction bases numbered 6, after V lost 6 bases and J lost 5 bases. This CDR3 contains 14 residues. This specimen consisted of CD4+ or CD8+ T cells sorted from blood, obtained in a trial of the OX40 agonist ivuxolimab. This clonotype originated in an adult with an advanced solid tumor such as melanoma, head and neck, liver or kidney cancer. This chain links TRBV25-1 with TRBJ1-1; 10 nucleotides agree with TRBD1. The CDR3 bases are TGTGCCAGCAGCGAGACAGGGGGCGCGACTGAAGCTTTCTTT. Protein product: CASSETGGATEAFF. The whole variable domain, filled in from reference TRBV25-1 and TRBJ1-1, reads EADIYQTPRYLVIGTGKKITLECSQTMGHDKMYWYQQDPGMELHLIHYSYGVNSTEKGDLSSESTVSRIRTEHFPLTLESARPSHTSQYLCASSETGGATEAFFGQGTRLTVV.